This T cell receptor (beta chain) was sequenced during a study of cytomegalovirus exposure and HLA in healthy donors. Study findings and constraints: There were some public TCRs occurring in many donors, but most TCR sequences were rare. Cytomegalovirus association was listed for around 170 TCR beta chains. A classifier reportedly called cytomegalovirus status with high sensitivity and specificity.

Note on this clone: Its matching antigen is unknown.

V dropped 1 base and J dropped 9; count of bases not matched to a gene: 4. The V gene's germline CDR1 is SEHNR and CDR2 FQNEAQ (reference sequence). This CDR3 region has 14 residues. 60 Vbeta and 13 Jbeta primers were used in PCR. Using immunoSEQ multiplex PCR, the repertoire was profiled, and TCRdb retains in-frame clones only, with some absent. The sample totals approximately 58,000 clones. The V gene is TRBV7-9, the J gene TRBJ2-4; 9 bases match TRBD2. The sequence was obtained from a man aged 30 to 39 in good health and CMV-seropositive. The sequenced sample was PBMCs. CDR3: CASSLVAGEGIQYF. DNA of the CDR3: TGTGCCAGCAGCTTAGTAGCGGGAGAAGGCATTCAGTACTTC.